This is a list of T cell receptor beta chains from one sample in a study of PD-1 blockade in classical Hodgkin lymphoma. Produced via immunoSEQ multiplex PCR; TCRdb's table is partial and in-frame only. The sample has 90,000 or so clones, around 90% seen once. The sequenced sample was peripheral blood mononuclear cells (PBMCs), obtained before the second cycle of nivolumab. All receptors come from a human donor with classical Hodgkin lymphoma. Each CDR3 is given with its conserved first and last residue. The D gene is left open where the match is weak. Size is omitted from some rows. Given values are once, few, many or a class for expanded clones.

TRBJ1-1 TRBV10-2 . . TGCGCCAGCAGCGACACCCCAGGCGATCCCGCTTTCTTT CASSDTPGDPAFF
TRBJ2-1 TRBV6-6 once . TGTGCCAGCCAAAAACAGCGGGACAATGAGCAGTTCTTC CASQKQRDNEQFF
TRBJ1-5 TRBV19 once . TGTGCCAGTAGTATAGTTTCCGGGCAATATAGCAATCAGCCCCAGCATTTT CASSIVSGQYSNQPQHF
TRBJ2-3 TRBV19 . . TGTGCCAGTAGTGAGTGGGAGCCAGATACGCAGTATTTT CASSEWEPDTQYF
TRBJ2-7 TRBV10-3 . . TGTGCCATCGGTACACTTTCCTACGAGCAGTACTTC CAIGTLSYEQYF
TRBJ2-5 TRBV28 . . TGTGCCAGCAGTTTGGGGGTTCCAGAGACCCAGTACTTC CASSLGVPETQYF
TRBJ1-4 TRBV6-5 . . TGTGCCAGCAGTTCCCGGACTCTTAATGAAAAACTGTTTTTT CASSSRTLNEKLFF
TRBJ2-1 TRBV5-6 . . TGTGCCAGCAGCCGCGGCCGCCGCAGCTACAATGAGCAGTTCTTC CASSRGRRSYNEQFF
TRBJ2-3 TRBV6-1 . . TGTGCCAGCAGGCAAGAGGGACGCACAGATACGCAGTATTTT CASRQEGRTDTQYF
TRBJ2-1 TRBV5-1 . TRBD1 TGCGCCAGCAGCTTGGTGGTCGGACAGGCAGGTGAGCAGTTCTTC CASSLVVGQAGEQFF
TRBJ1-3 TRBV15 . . TGTGCCACCAGCAGAGATACAGGGCCTGGAAACACCATATATTTT CATSRDTGPGNTIYF
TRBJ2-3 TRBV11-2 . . TGTGCCAGCAGCTTAGGCGGGGTATTGGATACGCAGTATTTT CASSLGGVLDTQYF
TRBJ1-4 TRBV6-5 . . TGTGCCAGCACCGATCGACAGTTGGATGAAAAACTGTTTTTT CASTDRQLDEKLFF
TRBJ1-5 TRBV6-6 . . TGTGCCAGCAGTTATATCGAGGGGAGCAATCAGCCCCAGCATTTT CASSYIEGSNQPQHF
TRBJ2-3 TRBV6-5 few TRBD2 TGTGCCAGCGGACGGGGAGCGGGAACAGATACGCAGTATTTT CASGRGAGTDTQYF
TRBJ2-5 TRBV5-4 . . TGTGCCAGCAGCTTGAATCCCCTAGCGTCAGAGACCCAGTACTTC CASSLNPLASETQYF
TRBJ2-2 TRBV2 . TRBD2 TGTGCCAGCAGGCTATTTGTAGCGGGAGGCGGGGAGCTGTTTTTT CASRLFVAGGGELFF
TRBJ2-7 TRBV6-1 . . TGTGCCAGCAGTGAAGAGTCATGGCCCTGGGTTGGGGAGCAGTACTTC CASSEESWPWVGEQYF
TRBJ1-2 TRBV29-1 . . TGCAGCGTTGAGCTACCGATCAACTATGGCTACACCTTC CSVELPINYGYTF
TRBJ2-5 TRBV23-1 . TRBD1 TGCGCCAGCAGTCCCCATCGGGACAGGGGTTTTGAGACCCAGTACTTC CASSPHRDRGFETQYF
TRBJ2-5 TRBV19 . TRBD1 TGTGCCAGTAAGGAGTCACAGGGGGCAGGGGAGACCCAGTACTTC CASKESQGAGETQYF
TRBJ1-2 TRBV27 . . TGTGCCAGCCGAACACAGGGATACTATGGCTACACCTTC CASRTQGYYGYTF
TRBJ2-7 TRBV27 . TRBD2 TGTGCCAGCAGTAACCGGGACTACCAAACCTACGAGCAGTACTTC CASSNRDYQTYEQYF
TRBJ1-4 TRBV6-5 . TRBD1 TGTGCCAGCAGGAGGGACAGGGGTAATGAAAAACTGTTTTTT CASRRDRGNEKLFF
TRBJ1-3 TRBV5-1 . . TGCGCCAGCAGCTTGGACAGCCACTCTGGAAACACCATATATTTT CASSLDSHSGNTIYF
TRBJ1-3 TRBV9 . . TGTGCCAGCAGCCGACAGGCGGCTGGAAACACCATATATTTT CASSRQAAGNTIYF
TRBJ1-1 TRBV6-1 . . TGTGCCAGCAGTGAATTTTCTGAAGCTTTCTTT CASSEFSEAFF
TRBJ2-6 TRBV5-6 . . TGTGCCAGCAGCTTGGGAGGGTCTGGGGCCAACGTCCTGACTTTC CASSLGGSGANVLTF
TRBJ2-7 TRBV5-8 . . TGTGCCAGTCGCTCCCCCGCGAGCTCCTACGAGCAGTACTTC CASRSPASSYEQYF
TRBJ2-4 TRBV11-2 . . TGTGCCAGCAGGGAAGTTGGACTAGCCAAAAACATTCAGTACTTC CASREVGLAKNIQYF
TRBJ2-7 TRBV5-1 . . TGCGCCAGCAGCTTCCCCTCGCCCGAGCAGTACTTC CASSFPSPEQYF
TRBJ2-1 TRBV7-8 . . TGTGCCAGCAGCTTTCCCCGGAGGGGGGGGTCCTACAATGAGCAGTTCTTC CASSFPRRGGSYNEQFF
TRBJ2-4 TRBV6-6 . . TGTGCCAGCAGCAAGACAGGTCCCAAAAACATTCAGTACTTC CASSKTGPKNIQYF
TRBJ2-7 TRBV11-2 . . TGTGCCAGCAGCTTCTCCTACGAGCAGTACTTC CASSFSYEQYF
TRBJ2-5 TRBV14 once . TGTGCCAGCAGCCAAGTGGGCTCGTCTAAAGCGACCCAGTACTTC CASSQVGSSKATQYF
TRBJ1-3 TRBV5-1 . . TGCGCCAGCAGCTCCACAGGGTCTGGAAACACCATATATTTT CASSSTGSGNTIYF
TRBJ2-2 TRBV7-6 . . TGTGCCAGCAGCTTAGCGGGACGCAAATTCACCGGGGAGCTGTTTTTT CASSLAGRKFTGELFF
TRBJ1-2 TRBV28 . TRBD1 TGTGCCAGCGGGACAGGGGACTTCATCGTGGGCTACACCTTC CASGTGDFIVGYTF
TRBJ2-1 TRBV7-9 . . TGTGCCAGCAGCTTACCTCAAGGCGAGCAGTTCTTC CASSLPQGEQFF
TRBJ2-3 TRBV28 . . TGTGCCAGCAGTTTACCCCGGGCAGTAGATACGCAGTATTTT CASSLPRAVDTQYF
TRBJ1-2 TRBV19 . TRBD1 TGTGCCAGTATATACCGGACCCCAGCCCATACAGGGGCAAGGTATGGCTACACCTTC CASIYRTPAHTGARYGYTF
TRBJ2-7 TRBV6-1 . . TGTGCCAGCAGATGGTCCGACGGCTACGAGCAGTACTTC CASRWSDGYEQYF
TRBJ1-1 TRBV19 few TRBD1 TGTGCCAGTAGTATAGGGACAGGGGCAGCTTTCTTT CASSIGTGAAFF
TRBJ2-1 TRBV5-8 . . TGTGCCAGCAGCTTGTGGACGGGGGGGGACAGTGAGCAGTTCTTC CASSLWTGGDSEQFF
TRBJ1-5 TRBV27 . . TGTGCCAGCAGTCTTGGGACACTAGCAAATCAGCCCCAGCATTTT CASSLGTLANQPQHF
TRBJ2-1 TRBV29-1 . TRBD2 TGCAGCGTTGGCGGCGGAGGACTAGCGGGAGGCGCCTCAATGGTCAACAATGAGCAGTTCTTC CSVGGGGLAGGASMVNNEQFF